The 12 T cell receptor beta chains reported below all come from one sample, sequenced in a study of response to subunit inactivated influenza vaccine. TCRdb reprocessed the RT-PCR reads with MiXCR, giving one entry per CDR3 protein. The sample has about 650,000 distinct CDR3 sequences, 15% to 17% seen once. The source material was PBMCs from blood, sampled 11 to 12 days after vaccination. Receptors originate from a man in his fifties or sixties who received an inactivated influenza vaccine.

The rearrangement joins TRBV11-2 to TRBJ2-7; 9 bases align to TRBD1. The CDR3 sequence is 16 residues long. Germline V CDR1 and CDR2: SGHAT, FQNNGV. Trimming removed 1 base from V and 3 bases from J; junction bases left unmatched: 7. In DNA, the CDR3 is TGTGCCAGCAGCTTAGTGGGCACAGGGGGCTTCTACGAGCAGTACTTC. Translated, it gives CASSLVGTGGFYEQYF.

J is TRBJ2-7 and V is TRBV6-1, with 10 bases that match TRBD1. Germline V gene sequence: CDR1 MNHNS, CDR2 SASEGT. This CDR3 comprises 12 residues. V trimming: 10 bases; J trimming: 6 bases; junction bases outside the gene matches: 6. CDR3 residues: CANDGQGGEQYF. DNA of the CDR3: TGTGCCAATGACGGACAGGGGGGCGAGCAGTACTTC.

This chain connects TRBV29-1 to TRBJ2-2, with 7 bases matching TRBD1. The ends lost 4 bases at V and 1 base at J; junction bases unmatched: 9. The CDR3 contains 16 residues. From germline, CDR1 is SQVTM and CDR2 ANQGSEA. The CDR3 loop is CSVAPVTGMNTGELFF. CDR3 coding DNA: TGCAGCGTTGCCCCTGTGACAGGGATGAACACCGGGGAGCTGTTTTTT.

This clonotype has only one observation. The V gene is TRBV2, the J gene TRBJ1-5; 9 bases are a match to TRBD1. Trimming cost V 4 bases and J 6 bases; bases outside gene matches: 7. CDR1 SNHLY and CDR2 FYNNEI come from the germline V gene. CDR3 length equals 15 residues. The CDR3 sequence is CASSGDRVPGQPQHF. DNA for the CDR3: TGTGCCAGCAGTGGGGACAGGGTTCCGGGTCAGCCCCAGCATTTT.

This clonotype has only a few counts. The rearrangement links TRBV25-1 to TRBJ2-7, with 7 bases fitting TRBD2. Germline CDR1 and CDR2: MGHDK and SYGVNS. The J segment lost 4 bases and the V segment lost 1 base, leaving 13 bases of the junction unmatched. This CDR3 is 17 amino acids long. CDR3 DNA sequence: TGTGCCAGCAGTGAATTGGGTGAGCGGGACCCGTTGTACGAGCAGTACTTC. The encoded protein is CASSELGERDPLYEQYF.

The chain employs TRBV20-1 and TRBJ1-5; 7 bases are shared with TRBD1. CDR1 and CDR2 (germline): DFQATT, SNEGSKA (reference sequence). The CDR3 spans 13 residues. J lost 6 bases, V lost 3 bases, and 5 bases had no gene match. This chain's CDR3 is CSARIGTAQPQHF. The CDR3 region has the DNA TGCAGTGCTAGGATAGGGACAGCTCAGCCCCAGCATTTT.

Ten or more counts support this clonotype. The V and J genes are TRBV20-1 and TRBJ1-5; weak D call: TRBD1 (5 bases). Trimming took off 6 bases at V and 3 bases at J, with 21 bases between the two ends. The CDR3 covers 16 residues. In germline, CDR1 is DFQATT, CDR2 SNEGSKA (reference sequence). CDR3 bases: TGCAGTGCCAGGGAGTCTGGGGCAGGTTTCAATCAGCCCCAGCATTTT. Protein: CSARESGAGFNQPQHF.

The chain couples TRBV20-1 to TRBJ2-2; D may match TRBD1 or TRBD2 (5 bases each). V was clipped by 3 bases and J by 1 base, with 12 bases between them. The CDR3 is 15 amino acids. CDR1 is DFQATT and CDR2 is SNEGSKA in the germline V gene (reference sequence). The CDR3 DNA sequence: TGCAGTGCTAGGCTGGGACGGCTGAACACCGGGGAGCTGTTTTTT. Its translation is CSARLGRLNTGELFF.

The CDR3 nucleotides are TGTGCCAGCTCACCACCCAATGACAGGTGGAACACTGAAGCTTTCTTT. Translated: CASSPPNDRWNTEAFF. V is TRBV18 and J is TRBJ1-1; weak D call: TRBD1 (6 bases). The ends were cut back, 0 bases at V and 1 base at J, with 12 bases in the middle. The length of the CDR3 is 16 residues. Germline CDR1 and CDR2: KGHSH and LQKENI.

This clonotype was found a few times. The J gene is TRBJ2-7, the V gene TRBV6-2 or TRBV6-3; D perhaps matches TRBD2 (6 bases). V was trimmed by 0 bases and J by 6 bases, leaving 12 bases between them. The germline V gene has CDR1 MNHEY and CDR2 SVGEGT. The CDR3 length is 14 residues. The CDR3 nucleotides read TGTGCCAGCAGTTACTCGATTCGGGGGAGCGAGCAGTACTTC. Encoded protein: CASSYSIRGSEQYF.

This clonotype showed up just a few times. The rearrangement uses TRBV7-2 and TRBJ2-2, with a tentative D call TRBD2 (5 bases). V gave up 0 bases and J gave up 2 bases, with 16 bases separating them. Germline CDR1 SGHTA, CDR2 FQGNSA. The CDR3 length is 18 residues. The CDR3 is CASSLARYRRTNTGELFF. Written as DNA, the CDR3 is TGTGCCAGCAGCTTAGCGAGATATCGGCGGACTAACACCGGGGAGCTGTTTTTT.

This clonotype has ten or more counts. The V call is TRBV12-3 or TRBV12-4, the J call TRBJ2-1; D gene uncertain. The germline V and J ends were trimmed by 4 bases and 6 bases, with 10 bases remaining between them. The CDR3 contains 13 residues. CDR3 sequence (DNA): TGTGCCAGCAGTTCGTGGGTGGGCAATGAGCAGTTCTTC. Its translation: CASSSWVGNEQFF.